These 5 T cell receptor beta chains came from one sample sequenced in a study of neurological immune-mediated disorders. In TCRdb, the 5' RACE reads were re-called with MiXCR into one record per CDR3 protein. Of 120,000 or so distinct CDR3 sequences in the sample, roughly 3.2% are singletons; the top ten hold 1% to 1.5%. The source material was PBMCs. The receptors originated from a woman between 25 and 40 years old with multiple sclerosis.

This clonotype was counted at least ten times. This sequence joins TRBV5-1 and TRBJ2-2; D is unresolved. This CDR3 spans 16 amino acids. Trimming stripped 0 bases from V and 4 bases from J, with 13 bases between. Per germline, CDR1 SGHRS and CDR2 YFSETQ. CDR3 in amino acids: CASSLARNWVTGELFF. CDR3 nucleotide sequence: TGCGCCAGCAGCTTGGCCAGGAATTGGGTCACCGGGGAGCTGTTTTTT.

This clonotype occurred many times. The chain joins TRBV5-1 to TRBJ1-4; 8 nucleotides align to TRBD1. CDR3 length: 17 amino acids. Germline values: CDR1 SGHRS, CDR2 YFSETQ. The V gene end was trimmed by 4 bases and the J gene end by 0 bases; junction bases not matched to a gene: 8. The CDR3 loop is CASSPTGQGATNEKLFF. CDR3 DNA: TGCGCCAGCAGCCCTACCGGACAGGGAGCAACTAATGAAAAACTGTTTTTT.

This clonotype was observed many times. The chain employs TRBV20-1 and TRBJ1-5; 7 bases agree with TRBD1. V lost 0 bases to trimming and J lost 7 bases; unmatched junction nucleotides: 9. The CDR3 has 15 residues. The germline V gene encodes CDR1 DFQATT and CDR2 SNEGSKA (reference sequence). The CDR3 protein is CSARDGTDRNQPQHF. As DNA, the CDR3 is TGCAGTGCTAGAGACGGTACGGACAGGAACCAGCCCCAGCATTTT.

This clonotype appeared many times. V is TRBV6-5 and J is TRBJ2-1; 11 nucleotides line up with TRBD2. V shed 6 bases, J shed 7 bases, and the junction held 14 bases outside the gene matches. Germline V gene data show CDR1 as MNHEY and CDR2 as SVGAGI. This CDR3 has 17 residues. DNA for the CDR3: TGTGCCAGCAGCACAGCTCTAGCGGGGGGAGGTTTTAATGAGCAGTTCTTC. This translates into CASSTALAGGGFNEQFF.

In this sample, this clonotype turned up many times. The chain recombines TRBV2 with TRBJ2-7, with 9 bases aligning to TRBD1. Trimming removed 7 bases from V and 6 bases from J; junction bases left unmatched: 7. The CDR3 has 13 amino acids. Germline V CDR1 and CDR2: SNHLY, FYNNEI. The CDR3 spells CASMGGQGIEQYF. CDR3 nucleotide sequence: TGTGCCAGCATGGGGGGACAGGGTATCGAGCAGTACTTC.